Listed below are T cell receptor beta chains from one sample, sequenced in a study of CD8+ T cells in alopecia areata. Measured with immunoSEQ multiplex PCR; TCRdb has only the in-frame clones, and not every one. The sample includes roughly 110,000 clones, roughly 84% of them seen just once. Sequencing was performed on CD8+ T cells sorted from blood, taken at week 24, from a patient treated with tofacitinib. These receptors originate from a human donor with alopecia areata. Both conserved end residues are part of each CDR3. The order of the fields is CDR3 protein, CDR3 DNA, D gene, V gene, clone size, J gene. The D gene is left open where the match is weak. The size field is filled for only some rows; it gives once, few, many or a size class.

CDR3aa: CASSQELAGHYEQYF
CDR3nt: TGCGCCAGCAGCCAAGAACTAGCGGGACATTACGAGCAGTACTTC
d_gene: TRBD2
v_gene: TRBV4-3
abundance: .
j_gene: TRBJ2-7

CDR3aa: CASSRTSGGPLKETQYF
CDR3nt: TGTGCCAGCAGCCGGACTAGCGGGGGCCCCCTAAAAGAGACCCAGTACTTC
d_gene: TRBD2
v_gene: TRBV27
abundance: .
j_gene: TRBJ2-5

CDR3aa: CASSFLPPGGETQYF
CDR3nt: TGTGCCAGCAGTTTCCTCCCTCCGGGGGGAGAGACCCAGTACTTC
d_gene: TRBD2
v_gene: TRBV27
abundance: .
j_gene: TRBJ2-5

CDR3aa: CAISDISEETQYF
CDR3nt: TGTGCCATCAGTGACATCTCGGAAGAGACCCAGTACTTC
d_gene: .
v_gene: TRBV10-3
abundance: .
j_gene: TRBJ2-5

CDR3aa: CASSLWEGGGTEAFF
CDR3nt: TGTGCCAGCAGCTTATGGGAGGGAGGGGGCACTGAAGCTTTCTTT
d_gene: .
v_gene: TRBV13
abundance: once
j_gene: TRBJ1-1

CDR3aa: CATSRDMAGGQPQHF
CDR3nt: TGTGCCACCAGCAGAGATATGGCAGGGGGTCAGCCCCAGCATTTT
d_gene: TRBD1
v_gene: TRBV15
abundance: .
j_gene: TRBJ1-5

CDR3aa: CASSSGGLGGEQYF
CDR3nt: TGTGCCAGCAGTTCGGGAGGCCTGGGGGGGGAGCAGTACTTC
d_gene: TRBD2
v_gene: TRBV27
abundance: .
j_gene: TRBJ2-7

CDR3aa: CASSLGTSGLNEQFF
CDR3nt: TGTGCCAGCAGTTTAGGCACTAGCGGACTCAATGAGCAGTTCTTC
d_gene: TRBD2
v_gene: TRBV27
abundance: .
j_gene: TRBJ2-1

CDR3aa: CASSLGTGMGKNEQFF
CDR3nt: TGCGCCAGCAGCTTGGGGACAGGGATGGGTAAAAATGAGCAGTTCTTC
d_gene: TRBD1
v_gene: TRBV5-1
abundance: few
j_gene: TRBJ2-1

CDR3aa: CASSTLAGGLTDTQYF
CDR3nt: TGTGCCAGCAGCACGCTAGCGGGGGGCCTCACAGATACGCAGTATTTT
d_gene: TRBD2
v_gene: TRBV7-9
abundance: .
j_gene: TRBJ2-3

CDR3aa: CSVYGDSSYEQYF
CDR3nt: TGCAGCGTTTACGGGGACAGCTCCTACGAGCAGTACTTC
d_gene: TRBD1
v_gene: TRBV29-1
abundance: once
j_gene: TRBJ2-7

CDR3aa: CASSVDLSSGSGETQYF
CDR3nt: TGTGCCAGCAGCGTAGATTTATCTAGCGGAAGCGGGGAGACCCAGTACTTC
d_gene: TRBD2
v_gene: TRBV9
abundance: .
j_gene: TRBJ2-5

CDR3aa: CASSPRRTENTEAFF
CDR3nt: TGTGCCAGCAGCCCAAGAAGGACAGAGAACACTGAAGCTTTCTTT
d_gene: .
v_gene: TRBV7-2
abundance: .
j_gene: TRBJ1-1

CDR3aa: CASSEAASTDTQYF
CDR3nt: TGTGCCAGCAGTGAGGCAGCTAGCACAGATACGCAGTATTTT
d_gene: .
v_gene: TRBV6-4
abundance: .
j_gene: TRBJ2-3

CDR3aa: CASSQDMGAVRGEETQYF
CDR3nt: TGCGCCAGCAGCCAAGATATGGGGGCAGTCAGGGGAGAAGAGACCCAGTACTTC
d_gene: .
v_gene: TRBV4-1
abundance: .
j_gene: TRBJ2-5

CDR3aa: CASSQDRVGAEQYF
CDR3nt: TGCGCCAGCAGCCAAGATCGGGTAGGGGCTGAGCAGTACTTC
d_gene: .
v_gene: TRBV4-3
abundance: .
j_gene: TRBJ2-7

CDR3aa: CASSSRPRTGGNQPQHF
CDR3nt: TGTGCCAGCAGCTCTCGGCCAAGGACAGGGGGCAATCAGCCCCAGCATTTT
d_gene: TRBD1
v_gene: TRBV7-8
abundance: .
j_gene: TRBJ1-5

CDR3aa: CASSLTYDRGVYEQYF
CDR3nt: TGCGCCAGCAGCTTGACGTACGACAGGGGAGTCTACGAGCAGTACTTC
d_gene: TRBD1
v_gene: TRBV5-1
abundance: .
j_gene: TRBJ2-7

CDR3aa: CASSQEIVVPNIQYF
CDR3nt: TGCGCCAGCAGCCAAGAAATAGTAGTCCCCAACATTCAGTACTTC
d_gene: .
v_gene: TRBV4-1
abundance: once
j_gene: TRBJ2-4

CDR3aa: CASSREGTGSGSYEQYF
CDR3nt: TGTGCCAGCAGCCGAGAGGGAACGGGGAGTGGCTCCTACGAGCAGTACTTC
d_gene: .
v_gene: TRBV4-2
abundance: .
j_gene: TRBJ2-7

CDR3aa: CASSPRWETQYF
CDR3nt: TGTGCCAGCAGTCCTCGGTGGGAGACCCAGTACTTC
d_gene: .
v_gene: TRBV6-1
abundance: few
j_gene: TRBJ2-5

CDR3aa: CASGSGTYFYEQYF
CDR3nt: TGTGCCAGCGGGTCGGGGACGTATTTCTACGAGCAGTACTTC
d_gene: .
v_gene: TRBV6-5
abundance: .
j_gene: TRBJ2-7

CDR3aa: CAISEHPGQGVIRKTQYF
CDR3nt: TGTGCCATCAGTGAGCATCCGGGACAGGGAGTCATTAGGAAGACCCAGTACTTC
d_gene: TRBD1
v_gene: TRBV10-3
abundance: .
j_gene: TRBJ2-5

CDR3aa: CAISGKDLGILYEQYF
CDR3nt: TGTGCCATCAGTGGTAAGGATCTGGGCATATTGTACGAGCAGTACTTC
d_gene: .
v_gene: TRBV10-3
abundance: .
j_gene: TRBJ2-7

CDR3aa: CASSDGTPSNQPQHF
CDR3nt: TGTGCCAGCAGTGACGGGACACCCAGCAATCAGCCCCAGCATTTT
d_gene: .
v_gene: TRBV2
abundance: .
j_gene: TRBJ1-5

CDR3aa: CASSYESIGAPYEQYF
CDR3nt: TGTGCCAGCAGTTACGAATCAATAGGGGCTCCCTACGAGCAGTACTTC
d_gene: .
v_gene: TRBV6-6
abundance: .
j_gene: TRBJ2-7

CDR3aa: CASSVDRPEDAFF
CDR3nt: TGTGCCAGCAGCGTCGACCGGCCGGAGGACGCTTTCTTT
d_gene: .
v_gene: TRBV9
abundance: .
j_gene: TRBJ1-1

CDR3aa: CASSYLVTTKDTQYF
CDR3nt: TGTGCCAGCTCGTACCTAGTCACCACTAAAGATACGCAGTATTTT
d_gene: .
v_gene: TRBV18
abundance: .
j_gene: TRBJ2-3

CDR3aa: CASSLRQGSTDTQYF
CDR3nt: TGTGCCAGCAGCTTGCGACAGGGGAGCACAGATACGCAGTATTTT
d_gene: TRBD1
v_gene: TRBV5-4
abundance: .
j_gene: TRBJ2-3

CDR3aa: CASSQDTVNTEAFF
CDR3nt: TGCGCCAGCAGCCAAGACACGGTGAACACTGAAGCTTTCTTT
d_gene: .
v_gene: TRBV4-3
abundance: .
j_gene: TRBJ1-1

CDR3aa: CASRDGRGYEQYF
CDR3nt: TGTGCCAGCAGAGATGGCCGGGGCTACGAGCAGTACTTC
d_gene: .
v_gene: TRBV2
abundance: .
j_gene: TRBJ2-7

CDR3aa: CASRPSSSGTDTQYF
CDR3nt: TGCGCCAGCCGACCTTCTTCTAGTGGCACAGATACGCAGTATTTT
d_gene: .
v_gene: TRBV10-2
abundance: .
j_gene: TRBJ2-3

CDR3aa: CASSTGLAVADTQYF
CDR3nt: TGTGCCAGCAGCACGGGACTAGCGGTGGCAGATACGCAGTATTTT
d_gene: TRBD2
v_gene: TRBV13
abundance: .
j_gene: TRBJ2-3

CDR3aa: CASSLGAFAPYEQYF
CDR3nt: TGTGCCAGCAGTTTGGGAGCTTTCGCCCCCTACGAGCAGTACTTC
d_gene: .
v_gene: TRBV27
abundance: .
j_gene: TRBJ2-7

CDR3aa: CASSPGQGADNEQFF
CDR3nt: TGTGCCAGCAGCCCAGGACAGGGGGCGGACAATGAGCAGTTCTTC
d_gene: TRBD1
v_gene: TRBV7-9
abundance: .
j_gene: TRBJ2-1

CDR3aa: CASKLSTSGGDETQYF
CDR3nt: TGTGCCAGCAAACTTTCGACTAGCGGGGGGGACGAGACCCAGTACTTC
d_gene: TRBD2
v_gene: TRBV2
abundance: .
j_gene: TRBJ2-5

CDR3aa: CASSQGGSGQETQYF
CDR3nt: TGCGCCAGCAGCCAAGGAGGTAGCGGGCAAGAGACCCAGTACTTC
d_gene: TRBD2
v_gene: TRBV4-3
abundance: .
j_gene: TRBJ2-5

CDR3aa: CASSLSTGLAGNSYEQYF
CDR3nt: TGTGCCAGCAGCCTCTCTACGGGACTAGCGGGGAATTCCTACGAGCAGTACTTC
d_gene: TRBD2
v_gene: TRBV4-2
abundance: few
j_gene: TRBJ2-7

CDR3aa: CASSSSGAYEQYF
CDR3nt: TGCGCCAGCAGTTCGTCGGGGGCCTACGAGCAGTACTTC
d_gene: .
v_gene: TRBV10-2
abundance: .
j_gene: TRBJ2-7

CDR3aa: CASRAGYEQYF
CDR3nt: TGCGCCAGCAGGGCAGGCTACGAGCAGTACTTC
d_gene: .
v_gene: TRBV5-1
abundance: .
j_gene: TRBJ2-7